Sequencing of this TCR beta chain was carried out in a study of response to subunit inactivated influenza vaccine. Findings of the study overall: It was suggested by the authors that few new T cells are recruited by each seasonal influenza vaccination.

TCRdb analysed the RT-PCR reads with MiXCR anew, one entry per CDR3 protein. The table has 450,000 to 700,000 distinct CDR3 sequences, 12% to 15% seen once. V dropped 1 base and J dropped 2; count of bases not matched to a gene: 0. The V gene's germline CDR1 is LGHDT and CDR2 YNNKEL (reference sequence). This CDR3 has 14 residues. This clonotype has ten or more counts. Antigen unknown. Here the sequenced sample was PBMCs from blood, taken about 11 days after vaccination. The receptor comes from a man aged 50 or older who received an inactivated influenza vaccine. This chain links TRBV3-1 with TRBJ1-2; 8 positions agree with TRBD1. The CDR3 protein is CASSQGTGNYGYTF. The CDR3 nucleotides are TGTGCCAGCAGCCAAGGGACAGGGAACTATGGCTACACCTTC.